This entry lists 2 T cell receptor beta chains sequenced from one sample in a study of beta chain features in type 1 diabetes. The isolated RNA, all of it, was reverse transcribed, so expressed TCRB transcripts were what got sequenced. Assay used: immunoSEQ multiplex PCR; TCRdb lists only in-frame clones, some missing. The sample has under 950,000 clones, roughly 15% seen once. The sequencing sample was made of naive CD4+ T cells from blood. The receptors stem from a woman in her late teens or twenties in good health.

The chain joins TRBV2 to TRBJ1-5, with D possibly TRBD1 on 5 matching bases. Germline values: CDR1 SNHLY, CDR2 FYNNEI. V shed 1 base and J shed 5 bases, with 9 bases lying between them. The CDR3 extends over 14 amino acids. The CDR3 nucleotides read TGTGCCAGCAGTGAAGGGGGGTTGTATCAGCCCCAGCATTTT. Translated: CASSEGGLYQPQHF.

The rearrangement joins TRBV15 to TRBJ2-4; D possibly uses TRBD1 or TRBD2 (5 bases each). The CDR3 extends over 18 amino acids. Trimming took off 5 bases at V and 7 bases at J, with 27 bases between the two ends. Germline V CDR1 and CDR2: LNHNV, YYDKDF (reference sequence). CDR3 in DNA: TGTGCCACCAGCTCGAGTCCCGGGCCGCAGTGGGGACCGAACATTCAGTACTTC. Protein sequence: CATSSSPGPQWGPNIQYF.